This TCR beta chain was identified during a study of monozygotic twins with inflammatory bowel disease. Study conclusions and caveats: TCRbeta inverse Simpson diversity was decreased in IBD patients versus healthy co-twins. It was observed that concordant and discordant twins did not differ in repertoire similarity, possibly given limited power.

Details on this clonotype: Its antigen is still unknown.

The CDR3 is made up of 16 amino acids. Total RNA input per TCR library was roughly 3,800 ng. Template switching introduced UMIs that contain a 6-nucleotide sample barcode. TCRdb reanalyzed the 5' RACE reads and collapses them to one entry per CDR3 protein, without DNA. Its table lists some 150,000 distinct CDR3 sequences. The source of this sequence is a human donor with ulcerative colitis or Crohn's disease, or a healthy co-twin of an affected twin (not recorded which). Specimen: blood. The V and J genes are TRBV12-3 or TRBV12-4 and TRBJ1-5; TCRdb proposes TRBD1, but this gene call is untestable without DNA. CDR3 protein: CASSLAPGQGFQPQHF.